What follows are 3 T cell receptor beta chains derived from one specimen sequenced in a study of blood T cells in healthy people across ages. Alongside a J-beta primer mix, a sample-barcoded 5' primer served in a second PCR lasting 7 to 11 cycles. TCRdb re-derived calls from the 5' RACE reads in MiXCR, one entry per CDR3 protein. In the table there are over 950,000 distinct CDR3 sequences, approximately 50% of which are singletons. The sample consisted of blood. Every receptor here comes from a woman in her fifties or sixties in good health.

The chain couples TRBV10-3 to TRBJ2-5; the D is unclear. The DNA end is more similar to TRBJ2-7, so the J call may be wrong. The CDR3 loop spans 14 amino acids. Looked up from germline, CDR1 is ENHRY and CDR2 is SYGVKD. CDR3 sequence (DNA): TGTGCCATCAGTGAGGGGTTCCGAGCCGCCGAGCAGTACTTC. This translates into CAISEGFRAAEQYF.

DNA for the CDR3: TGCGCCAGCAGCCTACGAGCGCCTGCCTACGAGCAGTACTTC. Amino acid sequence: CASSLRAPAYEQYF. V usage is TRBV4-1 and J usage is TRBJ2-7; D is ambiguous. Germline V gene lookup returns CDR1 MGHRA and CDR2 YSYEKL. The CDR3 runs 14 residues. V was cut by 4 bases and J by 2 bases, with 12 bases left in between.

This clonotype was detected a few times. This rearrangement joins TRBV6-5 to TRBJ2-7, with D maybe TRBD1 (6 bases). The V and J ends lost 7 bases and 3 bases respectively, with 16 bases between them. The CDR3 extends over 14 amino acids. Germline V gene sequence: CDR1 MNHEY, CDR2 SVGAGI. CDR3 sequence (DNA): TGTGCCAGCATAAAACGTGGGGGCATCTACGAGCAGTACTTC. Protein sequence: CASIKRGGIYEQYF.